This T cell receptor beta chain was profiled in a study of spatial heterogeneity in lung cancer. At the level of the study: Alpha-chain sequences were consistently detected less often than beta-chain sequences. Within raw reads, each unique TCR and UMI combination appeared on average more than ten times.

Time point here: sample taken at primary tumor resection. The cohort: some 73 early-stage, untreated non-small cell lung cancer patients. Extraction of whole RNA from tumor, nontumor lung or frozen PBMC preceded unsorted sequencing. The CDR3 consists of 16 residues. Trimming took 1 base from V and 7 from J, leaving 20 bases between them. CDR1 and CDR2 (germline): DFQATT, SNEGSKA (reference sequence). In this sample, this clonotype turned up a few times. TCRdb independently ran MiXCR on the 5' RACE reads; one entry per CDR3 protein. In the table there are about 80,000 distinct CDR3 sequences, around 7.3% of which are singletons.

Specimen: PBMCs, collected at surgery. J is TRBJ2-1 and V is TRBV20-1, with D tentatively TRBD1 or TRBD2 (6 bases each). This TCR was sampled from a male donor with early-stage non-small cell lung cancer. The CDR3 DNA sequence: TGCAGTGCTAGAGGGGGGGACACGGGCATGGCTAATGAGCAGTTCTTC. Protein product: CSARGGDTGMANEQFF.